Listed here are 28 T cell receptor beta chains from one sample, sequenced in a study of cytomegalovirus exposure and HLA in healthy donors. The PCR contained 60 Vbeta and 13 Jbeta primers. TCRdb keeps only in-frame clones here, not all; method: immunoSEQ multiplex PCR. The sample records around 96,000 clones, more than 75% being singletons. Sequenced: PBMCs. These TCRs come from a man aged 18-30 years in good health and CMV-seronegative.

The chain employs TRBV11-2 and TRBJ1-2; maybe TRBD1 (6 bases). Germline V gives CDR1 SGHAT, CDR2 FQNNGV. V shed 0 bases and J shed 4 bases, with 21 bases lying between them. The length of the CDR3 is 18 residues. CDR3 sequence: CASSLDAWQGMRLYGYTF. CDR3 nucleotide sequence: TGTGCCAGCAGCTTAGATGCCTGGCAGGGGATGCGGCTCTATGGCTACACCTTC.

This chain links TRBV19 with TRBJ1-2; D not certain. V was trimmed by 5 bases and J by 0 bases, leaving 13 bases between them. This CDR3 has 15 amino acids. CDR1 is LNHDA, CDR2 SQIVND, per germline (reference sequence). CDR3 DNA sequence: TGTGCCAGTAGTCAGAAGAGGACTGCTAACTATGGCTACACCTTC. This encodes CASSQKRTANYGYTF.

The chain is built from TRBV18 and TRBJ2-7; 7 positions match TRBD1. The CDR3 runs to 14 residues. CDR1 KGHSH and CDR2 LQKENI come from the germline V gene. Germline trimming cut 5 bases from V and 4 bases from J; bases unmatched to any gene: 8. Here the CDR3 DNA reads TGTGCCAGCTCAAACCCCGGGACAGAATACGAGCAGTACTTC. This sequence encodes CASSNPGTEYEQYF.

The CDR3 spells CASSTMRGGRDEKLFF. The CDR3 DNA sequence: TGTGCCAGCAGCACGATGAGGGGGGGGCGCGATGAAAAACTGTTTTTT. The V gene is TRBV5-4, the J gene TRBJ1-4; TRBD1 might be the D (6 bases). The germline V and J ends were trimmed by 4 bases and 6 bases, with 19 bases remaining between them. CDR1 is SGHNT, CDR2 YYREEE, per germline (reference sequence). This CDR3 is built from 16 residues.

V and J are TRBV21-1 and TRBJ2-2; TRBD2 is taken as the D call from the table, unchecked against the DNA. TRBV21-1 is given as a pseudogene. This CDR3 region has 17 residues. As DNA, the CDR3 is TGTGCCAGCCACCCCGGGGGGGGGCAGGGGAGGACCGGGGAGCTGTTTTTT. Its protein product is CASHPGGGQGRTGELFF.

This sequence joins TRBV4-1 and TRBJ1-1; D not resolved. V was clipped by 2 bases and J by 0 bases, with 10 bases between them. Germline V lookup: CDR1 MGHRA, CDR2 YSYEKL. The CDR3 sequence is 15 residues long. The CDR3 DNA sequence: TGCGCCAGCAGCCAACTTTGGGCCATGAACACTGAAGCTTTCTTT. Translated: CASSQLWAMNTEAFF.

The chain recombines TRBV10-3 with TRBJ1-1; 7 bases are shared with TRBD1. This CDR3 region has 14 residues. Germline-derived CDR1 and CDR2 are ENHRY and SYGVKD. V trimming: 10 bases; J trimming: 0 bases; junction bases outside the gene matches: 8. Written as DNA, the CDR3 is TGTGCCACCAGGGACAGCCCTATGAACACTGAAGCTTTCTTT. It translates to CATRDSPMNTEAFF.

The chain couples TRBV27 to TRBJ1-6; unclear D gene. Germline V gives CDR1 MNHEY, CDR2 SMNVEV (reference sequence). V was cut by 8 bases and J by 1 base, with 6 bases left in between. The length of the CDR3 is 13 residues. The DNA for the CDR3 is TGTGCCAGCTCCCGTTCCTATAATTCACCCCTCCACTTT. Its translation is CASSRSYNSPLHF.

For the CDR3, the DNA is TGTGCCAGCAGCGTAGACAGGGGGCCTACTAGCGAGCAGTACTTC. Encoded protein: CASSVDRGPTSEQYF. V usage is TRBV9 and J usage is TRBJ2-7; TRBD1 agrees at 9 bases. CDR1 and CDR2 (germline): SGDLS, YYNGEE. This CDR3 is 15 amino acids long. J was trimmed by 6 bases and V by 0 bases; bases with no gene match: 7.

This clone appeared a single time. V and J are TRBV10-3 and TRBJ2-2, with 12 bases identical to TRBD1. This CDR3 is built from 16 residues. V lost 6 bases to trimming and J lost 3 bases; unmatched junction nucleotides: 5. In germline, CDR1 is ENHRY, CDR2 SYGVKD. This chain's CDR3 is CAIRGDRGRDTGELFF. The CDR3 region has the DNA TGTGCCATCAGAGGGGACAGGGGGCGAGACACCGGGGAGCTGTTTTTT.

The chain employs TRBV6-5 and TRBJ2-7, with 7 bases identical to TRBD1. The germline V gene has CDR1 MNHEY and CDR2 SVGAGI. Trimming cost V 2 bases and J 3 bases; bases outside gene matches: 1. This CDR3 has 13 amino acids. In nucleotides, the CDR3 is TGTGCCAGCAGTTACCGGGACAGCTACGAGCAGTACTTC. Translation: CASSYRDSYEQYF.

The chain uses TRBV19 and TRBJ2-5; possibly TRBD2 for D (5 bases). The V gene's germline CDR1 is LNHDA and CDR2 SQIVND (reference sequence). V shed 5 bases and J shed 2 bases, with 9 bases lying between them. The CDR3 has 13 residues. CDR3: CASSLGNQETQYF. The CDR3 coding sequence is TGTGCCAGTAGTCTCGGGAATCAAGAGACCCAGTACTTC.

The chain links TRBV18 to TRBJ1-2, with D possibly TRBD1 on 5 matching bases. This CDR3 contains 13 residues. Per germline, CDR1 KGHSH and CDR2 LQKENI. V shed 3 bases and J shed 2 bases, with 7 bases lying between them. The CDR3 DNA follows: TGTGCCAGCTCACCGGACAAAAACTATGGCTACACCTTC. Residues: CASSPDKNYGYTF.

The chain links TRBV4-1 to TRBJ1-1, with 9 bases that match TRBD1. The CDR3 is 18 residues long. V trimming: 0 bases; J trimming: 0 bases; junction bases outside the gene matches: 8. Germline V gene lookup returns CDR1 MGHRA and CDR2 YSYEKL. The CDR3 DNA is TGCGCCAGCAGCCAAGATACAATGGACAGGGGAATGAACACTGAAGCTTTCTTT. Its translation is CASSQDTMDRGMNTEAFF.

The chain recombines TRBV2 with TRBJ1-2, with D maybe TRBD1 (5 bases). Germline assignment: CDR1 SNHLY and CDR2 FYNNEI. This CDR3 spans 15 amino acids. With 0 bases removed from V and 7 bases from J, the gap between germline ends came to 15 bases. In DNA, the CDR3 is TGTGCCAGCAGTGAAGCTTCGGGGGACTGGCCTGGCTACACCTTC. Translated, it gives CASSEASGDWPGYTF. Using reference TRBV2 and TRBJ1-2 for the parts outside the CDR3, the full variable domain is EPEVTQTPSHQVTQMGQEVILRCVPISNHLYFYWYRQILGQKVEFLVSFYNNEISEKSEIFDDQFSVERPDGSNFTLKIRSTKLEDSAMYFCASSEASGDWPGYTFGSGTRLTVV.

The chain has TRBV7-8 and TRBJ1-2, with D uncertain. Germline V gives CDR1 SGHVS, CDR2 FQNEAQ. V gave up 3 bases and J gave up 1 base, with 9 bases separating them. The CDR3 has 14 residues. DNA for the CDR3: TGTGCCAGCAGCTTGGAGGGAAATAACTATGGCTACACCTTC. Amino acid sequence: CASSLEGNNYGYTF.

The V gene is TRBV4-1, the J gene TRBJ1-2, with D unresolved. V was clipped by 0 bases and J by 2 bases, with 7 bases between them. Germline CDR1 and CDR2: MGHRA and YSYEKL. The CDR3 contains 14 residues. The CDR3 sequence is CASSQETQNYGYTF. In DNA, the CDR3 is TGCGCCAGCAGCCAAGAGACTCAAAACTATGGCTACACCTTC.

This clone was detected once. The chain joins TRBV19 to TRBJ1-5; no firm D call. CDR1 is LNHDA and CDR2 is SQIVND in the germline V gene (reference sequence). This CDR3 region has 14 residues. Trimming stripped 3 bases from V and 7 bases from J, with 13 bases between. CDR3 sequence: CASSISIAQQPQHF. DNA for the CDR3: TGTGCCAGTAGTATTTCCATTGCCCAGCAGCCCCAGCATTTT.

CDR3 sequence (DNA): TGTGCCAGCACCCCACCCGGGTCTCAAGAGACCCAGTACTTC. Protein product: CASTPPGSQETQYF. V and J are TRBV7-2 and TRBJ2-5, with D hard to call. The ends were cut back, 7 bases at V and 2 bases at J, with 14 bases in the middle. CDR3 size: 14 residues. The V gene's germline CDR1 is SGHTA and CDR2 FQGNSA.

V gene TRBV19 combines with J gene TRBJ2-1; 11 nucleotides agree with TRBD2. This CDR3 comprises 19 residues. Per the germline V gene, CDR1 is LNHDA and CDR2 is SQIVND (reference sequence). Trimming removed 4 bases from V and 2 bases from J; junction bases left unmatched: 13. The CDR3 DNA sequence: TGTGCCAGTAGTACGACGGGGGGTAGCGGGGGGGTCGCCTACAATGAGCAGTTCTTC. It yields the protein CASSTTGGSGGVAYNEQFF.

This clone has only one observation. The rearrangement links TRBV6-1 to TRBJ1-2, with 8 bases matching TRBD1. Germline lookup yields CDR1 MNHNS and CDR2 SASEGT. With 4 bases clipped from V and 5 bases from J, the junction kept 6 bases outside the gene matches. The CDR3 covers 14 residues. The CDR3 protein is CASSAGGADYGYTF. CDR3 nucleotides: TGTGCCAGCAGTGCAGGGGGCGCAGATTATGGCTACACCTTC.

The rearrangement uses TRBV7-9 and TRBJ1-1; 7 bases are shared with TRBD1. V gave up 5 bases and J gave up 1 base; unmatched junction bases: 13. Germline-derived CDR1 and CDR2 are SEHNR and FQNEAQ (reference sequence). The CDR3 runs to 17 residues. The CDR3 bases are TGTGCCAGCAGCCCCGCGGGGGGGAGGGGGCAGAACACTGAAGCTTTCTTT. Protein: CASSPAGGRGQNTEAFF.

The gene calls are TRBV2 and TRBJ2-5, with 11 bases identical to TRBD2. V lost 5 bases and J lost 5; bases outside the gene matches: 13. Germline CDR1 reads SNHLY; CDR2 reads FYNNEI. The CDR3 consists of 17 residues. This chain's CDR3 is CASSPTKTSGGRETQYF. Here the CDR3 DNA reads TGTGCCAGCAGTCCTACTAAAACTAGCGGGGGTAGGGAGACCCAGTACTTC.

V is TRBV2 and J is TRBJ2-7; maybe TRBD1 (6 bases). The V gene's germline CDR1 is SNHLY and CDR2 FYNNEI. The V end was cut by 4 bases, the J end by 2 bases, with 12 bases between. The CDR3 has 14 amino acids. CDR3 loop: CASSGWTAAYEQYF. CDR3 bases: TGTGCCAGCAGTGGATGGACAGCCGCCTACGAGCAGTACTTC. Combining the CDR3 with reference TRBV2 and TRBJ2-7 gives the whole variable domain EPEVTQTPSHQVTQMGQEVILRCVPISNHLYFYWYRQILGQKVEFLVSFYNNEISEKSEIFDDQFSVERPDGSNFTLKIRSTKLEDSAMYFCASSGWTAAYEQYFGPGTRLTVT.

The rearrangement joins TRBV21-1 to TRBJ2-7; TRBD1, the D gene given by the table, was not confirmed from the DNA. TRBV21-1 is a known pseudogene. The CDR3 loop spans 14 amino acids. The CDR3 DNA follows: TGTGCCAGCAGACGACAGGGACAGGCCTACGAGCAGTACTTC. Its protein product is CASRRQGQAYEQYF.

The V gene is TRBV30, the J gene TRBJ2-1; D might be TRBD1 (5 bases). The CDR3 contains 13 residues. Trimming took off 2 bases at V and 5 bases at J, with 10 bases between the two ends. CDR1 is GTSNPN and CDR2 is SVGIG in the germline V gene (reference sequence). This chain's CDR3 is CAWSKGVDNEQFF. As DNA, the CDR3 is TGTGCCTGGAGTAAAGGGGTGGACAATGAGCAGTTCTTC.

This chain joins TRBV5-6 and TRBJ1-4, with D tentatively TRBD1 (5 bases). Trimming took 0 bases from V and 5 from J, leaving 8 bases between them. The CDR3 contains 14 residues. Per the germline V gene, CDR1 is SGHDT and CDR2 is YYEEEE. The CDR3 loop reads CASSLEGKNEKLFF. As DNA, the CDR3 is TGTGCCAGCAGCTTGGAGGGGAAGAATGAAAAACTGTTTTTT.

This rearrangement joins TRBV14 to TRBJ1-3; no definite D call. CDR1 and CDR2 (germline): SGHDN, FVKESK. The germline V and J ends were trimmed by 1 base and 2 bases, with 9 bases remaining between them. The CDR3 is 15 residues long. The DNA for the CDR3 is TGTGCCAGCAGCCAAGTGACCGGGGCTGGAAACACCATATATTTT. It codes for CASSQVTGAGNTIYF.